This T cell receptor (beta chain) was captured in a study of blood T cells in healthy people across ages. Study observations and caveats: When one million T cells were used, diversity estimates were thought to be underestimates.

With respect to this clonotype: Its antigen is currently unknown.

PCR was performed a second time for about 6 to 12 cycles using a sample-barcoded 5' primer and a J-beta primer mix. From the 5' RACE reads, TCRdb called clonotypes with MiXCR, one entry per CDR3 protein. The sample lists 650,000 to 1,000,000 distinct CDR3 sequences; roughly 46% were seen once. It was about 10 milliliters of peripheral blood that were drawn from each donor. The clonotype originates from a man older than 75 in good health. Sample: blood.

This chain's CDR3 is CSALFGGGPRNEQYF. The CDR3 DNA reads TGCAGTGCTCTCTTCGGGGGAGGGCCGAGGAATGAGCAGTACTTC. The V gene is TRBV20-1, the J gene TRBJ2-5; 7 bases are a match to TRBD2. V trimming: 5 bases; J trimming: 11 bases; junction bases outside the gene matches: 20. CDR3 length equals 15 residues. Germline V gene lookup returns CDR1 DFQATT and CDR2 SNEGSKA (reference sequence).